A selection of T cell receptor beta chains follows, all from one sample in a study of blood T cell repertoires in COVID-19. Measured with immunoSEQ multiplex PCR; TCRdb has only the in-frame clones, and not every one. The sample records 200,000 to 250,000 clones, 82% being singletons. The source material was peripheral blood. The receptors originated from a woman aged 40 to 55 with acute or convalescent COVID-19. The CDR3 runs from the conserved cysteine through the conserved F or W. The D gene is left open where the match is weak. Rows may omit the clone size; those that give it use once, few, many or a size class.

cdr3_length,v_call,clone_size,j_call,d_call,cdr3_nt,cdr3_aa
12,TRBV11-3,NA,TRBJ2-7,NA,TGTGCCAGCAGCCCGGGGACCTACGAGCAGTACTTC,CASSPGTYEQYF
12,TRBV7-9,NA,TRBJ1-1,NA,TGTGCCAGCAGCCCACGCGGGACTGAAGCTTTCTTT,CASSPRGTEAFF
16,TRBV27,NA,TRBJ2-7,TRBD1,TGTGCCAGCAGTTTAGCCCGACAGGGTATGAGCTACGAGCAGTACTTC,CASSLARQGMSYEQYF
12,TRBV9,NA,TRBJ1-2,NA,TGTGCCAGCAGCGTAGATGAGTATGGCTACACCTTC,CASSVDEYGYTF
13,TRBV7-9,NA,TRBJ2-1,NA,TGTGCCAGCAGCTTTCCTAACAGGGATGAGCAGTTCTTC,CASSFPNRDEQFF
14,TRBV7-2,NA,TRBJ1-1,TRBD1,TGTGCCAGCGCCCTGGACAGGGCAGTAACTGAAGCTTTCTTT,CASALDRAVTEAFF
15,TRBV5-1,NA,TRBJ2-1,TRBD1,TGCGCCAGCAGCGAACCGGGGGACAGGGTAAATGAGCAGTTCTTC,CASSEPGDRVNEQFF
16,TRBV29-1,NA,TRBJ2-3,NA,TGCAGCGTTGAAGATTGGGGGACATCGAGCACAGATACGCAGTATTTT,CSVEDWGTSSTDTQYF
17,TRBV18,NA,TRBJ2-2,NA,TGTGCCAGCTCACCACCAAACGTGGGGTCGGGGACCGGGGAGCTGTTTTTT,CASSPPNVGSGTGELFF
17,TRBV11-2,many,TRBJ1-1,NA,TGTGCCAGCAGCTTTCCCTCCCAACCGGTCATGAACACTGAAGCTTTCTTT,CASSFPSQPVMNTEAFF
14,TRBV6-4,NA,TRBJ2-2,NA,TGTGCCAGCAGTGACTCTCGCGACACCGGGGAGCTGTTTTTT,CASSDSRDTGELFF
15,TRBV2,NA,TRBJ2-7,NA,TGTGCCAGCAGTGAAGCGCCCGGGACAACCTACGAGCAGTACTTC,CASSEAPGTTYEQYF
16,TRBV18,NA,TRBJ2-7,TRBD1,TGTGCCAGCTCACCAAGTTTCGGGACAGGGGGCGAGGGGCAGTACTTC,CASSPSFGTGGEGQYF
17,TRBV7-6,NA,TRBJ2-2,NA,TGTGCCAGCTCCCGGGGAGGTAGCAGGACTTACACCGGGGAGCTGTTTTTT,CASSRGGSRTYTGELFF
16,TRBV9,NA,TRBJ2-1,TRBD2,TGTGCCAGCAGCGACCAACTAGCGGGGGGCGATTATGAGCAGTTCTTC,CASSDQLAGGDYEQFF
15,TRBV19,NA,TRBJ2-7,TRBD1,TGTGCCAGTAGCCCAGGGACAGGGGGCGGCTACGAGCAGTACTTC,CASSPGTGGGYEQYF
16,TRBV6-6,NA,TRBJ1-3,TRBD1,TGTGCCAGCAGTCGATCAGGGGGCAGCTCTGGAAACACCATATATTTT,CASSRSGGSSGNTIYF
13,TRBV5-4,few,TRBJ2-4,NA,TGTGCCAGCAGCTTGCAGGCCGTAAACATTCAGTACTTC,CASSLQAVNIQYF
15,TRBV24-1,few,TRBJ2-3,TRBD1,TGTGCCACCAGTGATTTGGACAGGGGGCAAGATACGCAGTATTTT,CATSDLDRGQDTQYF
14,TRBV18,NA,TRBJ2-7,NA,TGTGCCAGCTCACCAGGGACACAACTTTACGAGCAGTACTTC,CASSPGTQLYEQYF